This TCR beta chain was sequenced during a study of blood T cell repertoires in COVID-19. Profiled with immunoSEQ multiplex PCR; TCRdb holds only in-frame clones, not every one. Altogether approximately 94,000 clones are present, approximately 91% being singletons, with the ten largest covering 2% to 2.5%. V dropped 3 bases and J dropped 2; count of bases not matched to a gene: 7. Germline values: CDR1 WNHNN, CDR2 SYGVQD (reference sequence). This CDR3 comprises 16 residues. The genes are TRBV10-1 and TRBJ2-3; 8 positions match TRBD2. This sequence originates from a man aged 50 to 60 with active COVID-19. Source material: peripheral blood. The chain's CDR3 is CASSEGTRGSTDTQYF. The CDR3 DNA sequence: TGCGCCAGCAGTGAAGGGACTAGGGGCTCCACAGATACGCAGTATTTT.